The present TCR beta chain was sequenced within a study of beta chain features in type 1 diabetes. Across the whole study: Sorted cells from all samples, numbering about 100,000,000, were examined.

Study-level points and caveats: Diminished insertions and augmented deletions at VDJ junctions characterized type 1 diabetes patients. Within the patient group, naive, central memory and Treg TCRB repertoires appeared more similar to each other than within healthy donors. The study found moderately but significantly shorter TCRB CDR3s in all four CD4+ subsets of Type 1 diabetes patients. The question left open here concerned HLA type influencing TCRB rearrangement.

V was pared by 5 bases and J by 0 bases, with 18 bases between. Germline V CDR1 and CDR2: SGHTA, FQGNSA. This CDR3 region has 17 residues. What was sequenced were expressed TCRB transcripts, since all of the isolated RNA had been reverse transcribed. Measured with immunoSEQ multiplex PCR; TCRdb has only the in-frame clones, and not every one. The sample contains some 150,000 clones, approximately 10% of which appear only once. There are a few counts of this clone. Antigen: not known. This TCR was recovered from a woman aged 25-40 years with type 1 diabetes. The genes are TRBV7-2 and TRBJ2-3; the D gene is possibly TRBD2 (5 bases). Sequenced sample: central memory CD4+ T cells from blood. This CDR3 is CASSQEGLATSTDTQYF. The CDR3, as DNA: TGTGCCAGCAGCCAAGAGGGTCTAGCAACTAGCACAGATACGCAGTATTTT.